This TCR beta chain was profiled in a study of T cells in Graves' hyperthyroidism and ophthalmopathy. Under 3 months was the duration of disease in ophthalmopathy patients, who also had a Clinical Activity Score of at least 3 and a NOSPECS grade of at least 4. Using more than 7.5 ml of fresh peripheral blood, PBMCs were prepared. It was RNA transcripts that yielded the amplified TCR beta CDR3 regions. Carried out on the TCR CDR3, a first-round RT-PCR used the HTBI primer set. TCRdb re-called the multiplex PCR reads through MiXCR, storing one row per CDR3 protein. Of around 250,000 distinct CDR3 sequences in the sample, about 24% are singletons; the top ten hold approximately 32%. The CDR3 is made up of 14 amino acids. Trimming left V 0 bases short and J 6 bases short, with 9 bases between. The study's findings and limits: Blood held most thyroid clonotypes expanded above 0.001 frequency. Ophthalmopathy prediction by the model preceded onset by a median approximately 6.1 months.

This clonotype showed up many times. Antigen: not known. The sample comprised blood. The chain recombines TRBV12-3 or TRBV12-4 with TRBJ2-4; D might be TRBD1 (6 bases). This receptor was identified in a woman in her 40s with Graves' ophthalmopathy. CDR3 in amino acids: CASSLAGARNIQYF. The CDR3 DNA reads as TGTGCCAGCAGTTTAGCGGGGGCTCGAAACATTCAGTACTTC.